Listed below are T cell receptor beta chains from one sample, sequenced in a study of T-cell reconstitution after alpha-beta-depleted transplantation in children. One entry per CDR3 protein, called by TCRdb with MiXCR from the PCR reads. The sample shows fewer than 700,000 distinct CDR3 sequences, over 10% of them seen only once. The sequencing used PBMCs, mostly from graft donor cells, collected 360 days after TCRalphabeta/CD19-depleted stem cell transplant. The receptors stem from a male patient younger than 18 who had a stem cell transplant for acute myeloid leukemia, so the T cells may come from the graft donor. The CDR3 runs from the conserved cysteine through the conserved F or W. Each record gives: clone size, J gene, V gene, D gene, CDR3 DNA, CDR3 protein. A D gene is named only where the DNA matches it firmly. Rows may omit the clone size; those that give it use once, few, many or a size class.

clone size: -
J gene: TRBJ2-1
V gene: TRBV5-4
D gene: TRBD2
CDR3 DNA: TGTGCCAGCAGCCCCGCCGGGACTAGGACCGACAATGAGCAGTTCTTC
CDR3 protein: CASSPAGTRTDNEQFF

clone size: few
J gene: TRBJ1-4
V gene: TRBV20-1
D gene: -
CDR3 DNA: TGCAGTGCCAGACACGGGGGAAACGAAAAACTGTTTTTT
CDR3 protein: CSARHGGNEKLFF

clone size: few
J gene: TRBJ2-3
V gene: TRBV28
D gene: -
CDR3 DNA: TGTGCCAGCACAGCCCGGGGACGCACAGATACGCAGTATTTT
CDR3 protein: CASTARGRTDTQYF

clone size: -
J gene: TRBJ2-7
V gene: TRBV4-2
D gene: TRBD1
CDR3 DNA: TGTGCCAGCAGCCACCCGACAGGGGGCCTGGGTGAGCAGTACTTC
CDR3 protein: CASSHPTGGLGEQYF

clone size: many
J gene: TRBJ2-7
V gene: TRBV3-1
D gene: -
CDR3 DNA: TGTGCCAGCAGCCAATCCCCGGGAGTGGGGTACGAGCAGTACTTC
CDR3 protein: CASSQSPGVGYEQYF

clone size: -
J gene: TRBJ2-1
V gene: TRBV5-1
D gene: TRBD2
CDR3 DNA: TGCGCCAGCAGCTTCTCCAGCGGGAGTACCTCATTTTACAATGAGCAGTTCTTC
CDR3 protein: CASSFSSGSTSFYNEQFF

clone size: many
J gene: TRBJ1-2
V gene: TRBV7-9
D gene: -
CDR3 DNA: TGTGCCAGCAGCAGAGAGAACTATGGCTACACCTTC
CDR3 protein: CASSRENYGYTF

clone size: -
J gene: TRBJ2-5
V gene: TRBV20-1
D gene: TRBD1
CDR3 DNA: TGCAGTGCTAGAACAGGGGGCGGAGAGACCCAGTACTTC
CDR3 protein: CSARTGGGETQYF

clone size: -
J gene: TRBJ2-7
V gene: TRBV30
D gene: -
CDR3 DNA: TGTGCCTGGATTGACAGTGACAGCTCCTACGAGCAGTACTTC
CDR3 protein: CAWIDSDSSYEQYF

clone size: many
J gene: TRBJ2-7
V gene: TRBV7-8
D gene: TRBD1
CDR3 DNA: TGTGCCAGCAGCTTTAGGACGCCGGGACAGGGGTTCTCCTACGAGCAGTACTTC
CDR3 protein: CASSFRTPGQGFSYEQYF

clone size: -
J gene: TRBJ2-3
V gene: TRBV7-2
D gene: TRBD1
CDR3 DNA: TGTGCCAGCAGCCCCCGACAGGGGGCAACAGATACGCAGTATTTT
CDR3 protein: CASSPRQGATDTQYF

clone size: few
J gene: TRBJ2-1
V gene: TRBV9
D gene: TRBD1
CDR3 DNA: TGTGCCAGCAGCGTAGAGACAGGGGGAGTTAGGTCCTGCAATGAGCAGTTCTTC
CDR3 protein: CASSVETGGVRSCNEQFF

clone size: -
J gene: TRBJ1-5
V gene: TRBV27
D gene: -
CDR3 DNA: TGTGCCACCGGGGAGACAGTTAGCAATCAGCCCCAGCATTTT
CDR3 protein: CATGETVSNQPQHF

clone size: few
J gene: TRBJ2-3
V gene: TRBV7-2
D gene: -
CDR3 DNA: TGTGCCAGCAGCACTAGGCTAGCCCGACTGGATACGCAGTATTTT
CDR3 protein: CASSTRLARLDTQYF

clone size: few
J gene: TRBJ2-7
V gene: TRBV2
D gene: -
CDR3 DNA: TGTGCCAGCAGTACCGACCGAATCGAGCAGTACTTC
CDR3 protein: CASSTDRIEQYF

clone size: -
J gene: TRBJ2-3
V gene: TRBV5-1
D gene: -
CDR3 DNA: TGCGCCAGCAGCTTGGGGTTTTCCCCCCCGACTGCTAGCACAGATACGCAGTATTTT
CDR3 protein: CASSLGFSPPTASTDTQYF

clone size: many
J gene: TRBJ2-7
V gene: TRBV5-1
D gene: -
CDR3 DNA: TGCGCCAGCAGCCCAGGACAGCAGAACTACGAGCAGTACTTC
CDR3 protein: CASSPGQQNYEQYF

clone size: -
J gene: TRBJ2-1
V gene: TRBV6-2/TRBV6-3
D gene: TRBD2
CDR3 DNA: TGTGCCAGCACCACGGGGGGGGACGATGAGCAGTTCTTC
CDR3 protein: CASTTGGDDEQFF

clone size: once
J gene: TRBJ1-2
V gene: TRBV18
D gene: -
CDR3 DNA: TGTGCCAGCTCACCGTCCGAGGGCGATGGCTACACCTTC
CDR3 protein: CASSPSEGDGYTF

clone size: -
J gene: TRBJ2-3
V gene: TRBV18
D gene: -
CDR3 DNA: TGTGCCAGCTCACTACACCCAGATACGCAGTATTTT
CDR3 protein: CASSLHPDTQYF

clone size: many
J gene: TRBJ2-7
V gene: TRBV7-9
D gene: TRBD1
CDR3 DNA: TGTGCCAGCAGCAACACCGGGACAGCGACCTACGAGCAGTACTTC
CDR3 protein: CASSNTGTATYEQYF

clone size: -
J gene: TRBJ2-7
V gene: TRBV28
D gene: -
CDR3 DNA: TGTGCCAGCAGTTTATTAACGACAGGCCCCTCTTACGAGCAGTACTTC
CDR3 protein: CASSLLTTGPSYEQYF

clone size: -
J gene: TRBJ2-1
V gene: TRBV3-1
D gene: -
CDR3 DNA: TGTGCCAGCAGCCAAAATGTCGGGGTTTTGCCGTTCTTC
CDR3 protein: CASSQNVGVLPFF

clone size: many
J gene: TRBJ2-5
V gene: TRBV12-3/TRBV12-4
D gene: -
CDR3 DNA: TGTGCCAGCAGTTGGACTTACCTAGAGACCCAGTACTTC
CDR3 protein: CASSWTYLETQYF

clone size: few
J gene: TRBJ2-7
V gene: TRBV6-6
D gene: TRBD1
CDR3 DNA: TGTGCCAGCAACAGGGGTAGGGCCTACGAGCAGTACTTC
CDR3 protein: CASNRGRAYEQYF

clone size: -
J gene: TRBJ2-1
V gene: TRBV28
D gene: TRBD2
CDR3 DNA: TGTGCCAGCTCCAGAGGACTAGCGGGAGTCCCCTCCTACAATGAGCAGTTCTTC
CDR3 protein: CASSRGLAGVPSYNEQFF

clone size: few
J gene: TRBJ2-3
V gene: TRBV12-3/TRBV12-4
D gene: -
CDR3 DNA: TGTGCCAGCACCCCCACTAGAAGAGGCGATACGCAGTATTTT
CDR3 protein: CASTPTRRGDTQYF

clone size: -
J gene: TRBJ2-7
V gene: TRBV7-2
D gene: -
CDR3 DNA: TGTGCCAGCAGTCCTACCCTGACTGGGGGGGAGCAGTACTTC
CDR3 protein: CASSPTLTGGEQYF

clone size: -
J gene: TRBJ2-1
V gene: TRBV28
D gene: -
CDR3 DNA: TGTGCCAGCAGTTTCCCCCCGGGACTTGGCTACAATGAGCAGTTCTTC
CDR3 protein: CASSFPPGLGYNEQFF

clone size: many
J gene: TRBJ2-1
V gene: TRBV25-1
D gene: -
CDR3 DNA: TGTGCCAGCAGCCCCCTTGCCCCACAGGCTTCGAAGGCTGTCGCTCCGGAGCAGTTCTTC
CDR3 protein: CASSPLAPQASKAVAPEQFF

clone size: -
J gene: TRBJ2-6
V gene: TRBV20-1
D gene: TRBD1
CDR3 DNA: TGCAGTGCACGGGACAGGGGGCGCAATGGGGCCACCGTCCTGACTTTC
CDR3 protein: CSARDRGRNGATVLTF

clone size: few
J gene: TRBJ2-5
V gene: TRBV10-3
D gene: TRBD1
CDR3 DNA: TGTGCCATCAGTGAGGAGGACAGGGTTGAGACCCAGTACTTC
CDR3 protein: CAISEEDRVETQYF

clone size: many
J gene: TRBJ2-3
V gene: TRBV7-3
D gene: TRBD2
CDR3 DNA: TGTGCCAGCAGCTCCCCGGGACTAGCGCTCAATACGCAGTATTTT
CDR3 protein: CASSSPGLALNTQYF

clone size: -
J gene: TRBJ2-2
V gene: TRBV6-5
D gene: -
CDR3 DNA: TGTGCCAGCAGTTATTCACTCCACGGGGAGCTGTTTTTT
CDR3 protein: CASSYSLHGELFF

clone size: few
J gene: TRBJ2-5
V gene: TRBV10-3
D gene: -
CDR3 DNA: TGTGCCATCAGGGGGGATGAAGAGACCCAGTACTTC
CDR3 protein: CAIRGDEETQYF

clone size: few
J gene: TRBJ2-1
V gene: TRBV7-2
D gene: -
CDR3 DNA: TGTGCCAGCAGCTTAGCGGACGGACTGGGTGGAGAGGATGAGCAGTTCTTC
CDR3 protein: CASSLADGLGGEDEQFF

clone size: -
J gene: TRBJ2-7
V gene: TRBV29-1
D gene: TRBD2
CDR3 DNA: TGCAGCGTTGCGCGGGAGGTAACCTACGAGCAGTACTTC
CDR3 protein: CSVAREVTYEQYF

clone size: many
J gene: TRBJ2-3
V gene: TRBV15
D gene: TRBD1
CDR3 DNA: TGTGCCACCAGCAGAACGGGACAGACGATAACCACAGATACGCAGTATTTT
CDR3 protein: CATSRTGQTITTDTQYF

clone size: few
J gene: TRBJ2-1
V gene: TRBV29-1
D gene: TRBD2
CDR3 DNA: TGCAGCGTTGTTCCAGCGGGAGTCTTATTATCCTACAATGAGCAGTTCTTC
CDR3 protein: CSVVPAGVLLSYNEQFF

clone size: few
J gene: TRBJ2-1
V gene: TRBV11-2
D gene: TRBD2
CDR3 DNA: TGTGCCAGCAGTTCCGGGACTAGCCGGAATGAGCAGTTCTTC
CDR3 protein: CASSSGTSRNEQFF

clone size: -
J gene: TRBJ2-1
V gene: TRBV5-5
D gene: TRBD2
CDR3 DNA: TGTGCCACAACTAGCGGGCCCGGGATGTACAATGAGCAGTTCTTC
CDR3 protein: CATTSGPGMYNEQFF

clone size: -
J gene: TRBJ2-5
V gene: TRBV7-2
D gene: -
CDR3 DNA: TGTGCCAGCAGCTTAGGGAAGTTTGACCGAGAGAACCAGTACTTC
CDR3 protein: CASSLGKFDRENQYF

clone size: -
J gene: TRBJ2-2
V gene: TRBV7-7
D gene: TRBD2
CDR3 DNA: TGTGCTAGCAGCTCGCTACTAGCGGGAGCCGCAATCAACACCGGGGAGCTGTTTTTT
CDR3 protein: CASSSLLAGAAINTGELFF

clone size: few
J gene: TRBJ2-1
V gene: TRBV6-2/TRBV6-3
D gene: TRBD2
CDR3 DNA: TGTGCCAGCTCCGTCCGGCTAGCGGGAGTGGGGGGGGAGCAGTTCTTC
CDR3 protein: CASSVRLAGVGGEQFF

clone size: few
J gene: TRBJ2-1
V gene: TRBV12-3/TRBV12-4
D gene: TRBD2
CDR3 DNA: TGTGCCAGCAGTTATACCGGACTAGGCCAGAGGCAGTTCTTC
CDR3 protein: CASSYTGLGQRQFF

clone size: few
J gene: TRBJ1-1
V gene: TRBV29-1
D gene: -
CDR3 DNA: TGCAGCGTTGATGGAGGGCCGAACACTGAAGCTTTCTTT
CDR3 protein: CSVDGGPNTEAFF

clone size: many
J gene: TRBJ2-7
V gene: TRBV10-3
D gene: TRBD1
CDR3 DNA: TGTGCCATCAGTGCCGGGACAGGGGAAGACGAGCAGTACTTC
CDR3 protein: CAISAGTGEDEQYF

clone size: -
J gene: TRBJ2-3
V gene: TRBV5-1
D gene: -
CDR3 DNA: TGCGCCAGCAGCTTGGGGTTGAACAGGATTTCGGCGCAGTATTTT
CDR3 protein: CASSLGLNRISAQYF

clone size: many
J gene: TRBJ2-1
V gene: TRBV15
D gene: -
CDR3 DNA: TGTGCCACCAGCAGAGCTGGTCTTGGCACAATGAATCAGCAGTTCTTC
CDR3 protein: CATSRAGLGTMNQQFF

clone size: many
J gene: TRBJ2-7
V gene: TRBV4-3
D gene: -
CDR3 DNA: TGCGCCAGCAGCCAAGGTTTAGGGTACGAGCAGTACTTC
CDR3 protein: CASSQGLGYEQYF